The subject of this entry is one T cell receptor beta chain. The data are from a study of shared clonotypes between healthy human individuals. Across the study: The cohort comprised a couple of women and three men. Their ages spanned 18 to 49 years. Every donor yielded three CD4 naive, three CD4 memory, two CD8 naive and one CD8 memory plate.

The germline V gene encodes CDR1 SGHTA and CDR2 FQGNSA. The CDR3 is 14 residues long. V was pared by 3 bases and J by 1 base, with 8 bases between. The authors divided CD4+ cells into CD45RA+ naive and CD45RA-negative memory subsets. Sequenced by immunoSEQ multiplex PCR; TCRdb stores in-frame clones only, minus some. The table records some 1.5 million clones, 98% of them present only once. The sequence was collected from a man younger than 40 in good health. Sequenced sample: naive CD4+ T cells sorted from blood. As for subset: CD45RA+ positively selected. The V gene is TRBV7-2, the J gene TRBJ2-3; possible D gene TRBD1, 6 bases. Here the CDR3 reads CASSLGAGTDTQYF. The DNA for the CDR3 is TGTGCCAGCAGCTTGGGGGCAGGCACAGATACGCAGTATTTT.